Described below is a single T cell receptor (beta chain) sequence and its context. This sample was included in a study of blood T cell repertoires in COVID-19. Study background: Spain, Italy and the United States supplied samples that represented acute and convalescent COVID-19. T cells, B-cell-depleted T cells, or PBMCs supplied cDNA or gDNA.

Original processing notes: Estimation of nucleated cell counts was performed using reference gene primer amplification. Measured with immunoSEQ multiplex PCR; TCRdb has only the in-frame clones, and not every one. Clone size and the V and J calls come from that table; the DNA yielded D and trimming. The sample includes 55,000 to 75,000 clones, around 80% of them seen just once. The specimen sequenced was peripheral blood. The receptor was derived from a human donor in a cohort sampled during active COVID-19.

The CDR3, as DNA: TGTGCCAGTAGTATGCGGGAGAGGGCCACTGAAGCTTTCTTT. Residues: CASSMRERATEAFF. The gene calls are TRBV19 and TRBJ1-1; D gene ambiguous. Trimming left V 3 bases short and J 4 bases short, with 12 bases between. The CDR3 totals 14 residues. The V gene's germline CDR1 is LNHDA and CDR2 SQIVND (reference sequence).